This T cell receptor (beta chain) was recovered during a study of shared clonotypes between healthy human individuals. Overall study: Each donor had three CD4 naive, three CD4 memory, two CD8 naive and one CD8 memory plate.

Germline CDR1 and CDR2: SGHRS and YFSETQ. CDR3 length equals 15 residues. Unmatched junction bases numbered 11, after V lost 5 bases and J lost 4 bases. Under the authors' procedure: Filtering differed since immunoSEQ provided only junctions, with no quality scores. Assay: immunoSEQ multiplex PCR; the TCRdb copy retains only in-frame clones and omits some. V, J and clone size reflect that table, while D and trimming were determined from the DNA. This table has some 200,000 clones, 65% to 80% appearing once. Note on this clone: Antigen: not known.

Study conclusions and caveats: Only blood underwent sampling, and tissue repertoires likely differ.

The source of this sequence is a man aged 25 to 45 in good health. What was sequenced was memory CD4+ T cells sorted from blood. Subset denoted: CD45RA-negative fraction. This rearrangement joins TRBV5-1 to TRBJ1-2, with 7 nucleotides matching TRBD1. The CDR3 is CASRFPSGTAYGYTF. The CDR3 DNA sequence: TGCGCCAGCAGATTCCCCTCCGGGACAGCCTATGGCTACACCTTC.